The entry that follows covers one TCR beta chain sequence. What it binds is not known. This sample was included in a study of CXCR3-negative and CXCR3-positive naive CD8 T cells. Points from the study as a whole: High diversity, comparable across both naive subsets, contrasted with much lower diversity in memory CD8+ cells.

CDR3 size: 12 residues. Germline CDR1 reads LGHNT; CDR2 reads FRNRAP. All TRB cDNA libraries came from 5' RACE performed with UMI labels. TCRdb re-called the 5' RACE reads, yielding one record per CDR3 amino acid sequence without DNA. Here the sample table reports 50,000 to 65,000 distinct CDR3 sequences. The gene calls are TRBV12-5 and TRBJ1-6. The specimen sequenced was naive CXCR3- CD8+ T cells from blood. Noted subset: CD45RO-CCR7+CD27+CD95- naive CD8+ T cells lacking CXCR3 (TNR3-). This clonotype was sampled from a human donor in good health. Some clones in this sample may be carry-over from other donors' samples. The CDR3 spells CAIDDGDSPLHF. The variable domain in full, completed from reference TRBV12-5 and TRBJ1-6, reads DARVTQTPRHKVTEMGQEVTMRCQPILGHNTVFWYRQTMMQGLELLAYFRNRAPLDDSGMPKDRFSAEMPDATLATLKIQPSEPRDSAVYFCAIDDGDSPLHFGNGTRLTVT.